This entry lists 9 T cell receptor beta chains sequenced from one sample in a study of blood T cells in healthy people across ages. Sample-barcoded 5' priming and a J-beta primer mix drove a second PCR of roughly 7 to 11 cycles. TCRdb processed the 5' RACE reads anew with MiXCR; each CDR3 protein has one entry. The sample lists roughly 1,500,000 distinct CDR3 sequences, approximately 38% seen once, with around 8% in the top ten. The sequenced sample was blood. The source is a woman aged 18-30 years in good health.

This clonotype was found a few times. The V and J genes are TRBV29-1 and TRBJ1-1; 9 nucleotides line up with TRBD1. V gave up 6 bases and J gave up 3 bases; unmatched junction bases: 14. Germline CDR1 and CDR2: SQVTM and ANQGSEA. This CDR3 has 16 residues. This CDR3 reads CSVSGSGQGRDTEAFF. The CDR3 DNA reads as TGCAGCGTCAGCGGTTCGGGACAGGGTAGGGACACTGAAGCTTTCTTT.

The chain is built from TRBV4-1 and TRBJ1-1; 7 bases map to TRBD1. With 3 bases clipped from V and 3 bases from J, the junction kept 13 bases outside the gene matches. This CDR3 comprises 17 residues. Per germline, CDR1 MGHRA and CDR2 YSYEKL. DNA of the CDR3: TGCGCCAGCAGCCATTCCGGGGCAGGGGGGTGGGACACTGAAGCTTTCTTT. Its protein product is CASSHSGAGGWDTEAFF.

The chain links TRBV9 to TRBJ1-1, with TRBD1 identical over 11 bases. The germline gives CDR1 SGDLS, CDR2 YYNGEE. V lost 4 bases and J lost 4; bases outside the gene matches: 3. The CDR3 spans 14 residues. The CDR3 sequence: CASSIGTGGTEAFF. The CDR3 DNA reads TGTGCCAGCAGCATCGGGACAGGGGGCACTGAAGCTTTCTTT.

This clonotype was counted only a few times. CDR3 sequence reads: CASSPGQGPNIQYF. CDR3 in DNA: TGTGCCAGCAGCCCCGGACAGGGTCCAAACATTCAGTACTTC. The V and J genes are TRBV5-8 and TRBJ2-4; 8 bases agree with TRBD1. CDR1 and CDR2 (germline): SGHTS, YDEGEE. Unmatched junction bases numbered 6, after V lost 4 bases and J lost 6 bases. The CDR3 sequence is 14 residues long.

The chain is built from TRBV20-1 and TRBJ2-5; 10 positions agree with TRBD2. From germline, CDR1 is DFQATT and CDR2 SNEGSKA (reference sequence). The ends lost 6 bases at V and 11 bases at J; junction bases unmatched: 18. This CDR3 spans 15 amino acids. Here the CDR3 reads CSAELGLAIFNEQYF. The CDR3 region has the DNA TGCAGTGCCGAATTGGGACTAGCGATTTTCAATGAGCAGTACTTC.

This sequence joins TRBV6-1 and TRBJ2-3; 14 bases fit TRBD2. Germline CDR1 and CDR2: MNHNS and SASEGT. CDR3 size: 18 residues. V lost 5 bases and J lost 0; bases outside the gene matches: 7. The chain's CDR3 is CASSPGLAGEHSTDTQYF. The CDR3 DNA is TGTGCCAGCAGTCCGGGACTAGCGGGGGAGCACAGCACAGATACGCAGTATTTT.

In this sample, this clonotype turned up a few times. The chain joins TRBV5-1 to TRBJ2-1; a weak D match, TRBD1 (6 bases). Trimming took off 4 bases at V and 5 bases at J, with 13 bases between the two ends. The CDR3 sequence is 14 residues long. Germline V gene sequence: CDR1 SGHRS, CDR2 YFSETQ. In DNA form, the CDR3 reads TGCGCCAGCAGCCGACAGGCCGGGAACAATGAGCAGTTCTTC. It translates to CASSRQAGNNEQFF.

J is TRBJ1-2 and V is TRBV6-1; 7 bases map to TRBD1. V shed 7 bases and J 8 bases; nucleotides not matched to a gene: 13. Germline loops: CDR1 MNHNS, CDR2 SASEGT. This CDR3 comprises 14 residues. The CDR3 reads CASNRDGQGEGYTF. In DNA, the CDR3 is TGTGCCAGCAACCGAGACGGGCAGGGGGAGGGCTACACCTTC.

This chain links TRBV6-5 with TRBJ2-7; maybe TRBD1 (5 bases). The CDR3 has 12 residues. With 6 bases removed from V and 5 bases from J, the gap between germline ends came to 11 bases. Looked up from germline, CDR1 is MNHEY and CDR2 is SVGAGI. The chain's CDR3 is CASSHRLHEQYF. The CDR3 coding sequence is TGTGCCAGCAGCCACAGGCTCCACGAGCAGTACTTC.